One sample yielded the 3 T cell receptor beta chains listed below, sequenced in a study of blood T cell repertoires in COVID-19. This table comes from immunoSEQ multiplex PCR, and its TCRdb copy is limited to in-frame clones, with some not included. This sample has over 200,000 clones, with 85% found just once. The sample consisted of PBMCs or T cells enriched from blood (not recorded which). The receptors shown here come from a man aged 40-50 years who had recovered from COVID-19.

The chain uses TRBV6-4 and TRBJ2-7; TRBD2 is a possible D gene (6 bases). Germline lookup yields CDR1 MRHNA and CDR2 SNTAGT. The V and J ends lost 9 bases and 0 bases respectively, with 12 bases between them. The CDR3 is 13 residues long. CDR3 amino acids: CASRDCNSYEQYF. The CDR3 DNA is TGTGCCAGTCGGGACTGCAACTCCTACGAGCAGTACTTC.

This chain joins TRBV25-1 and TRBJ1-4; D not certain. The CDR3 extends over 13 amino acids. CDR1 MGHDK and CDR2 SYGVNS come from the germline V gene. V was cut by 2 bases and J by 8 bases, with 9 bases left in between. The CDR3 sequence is CASSERSWEKLFF. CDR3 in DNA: TGTGCCAGCAGTGAAAGGAGCTGGGAAAAACTGTTTTTT.

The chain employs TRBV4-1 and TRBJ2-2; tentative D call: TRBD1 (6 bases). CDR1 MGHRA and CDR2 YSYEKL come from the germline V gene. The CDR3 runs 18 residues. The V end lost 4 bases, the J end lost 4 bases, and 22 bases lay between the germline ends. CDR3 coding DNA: TGCGCCAGCAGCCCTAAGTATTCTATACAGGGATTCACCGGGGAGCTGTTTTTT. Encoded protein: CASSPKYSIQGFTGELFF.